The subject of this entry is one T cell receptor beta chain. The data stem from a study of blood T cell repertoires in COVID-19. Across the study: T cells, B-cell-depleted T cells, or PBMCs provided the cDNA or gDNA that served as material.

TCRdb's copy holds only in-frame clones and misses some; the assay was immunoSEQ multiplex PCR. The data show a few hundred thousand clones, about 82% seen once. This CDR3 is built from 14 residues. Trimming at V came to 3 bases and at J to 13 bases, leaving 9 bases not matched to a gene. CDR1 and CDR2 (germline): KGHSH, LQKENI. Sequencing was carried out using peripheral blood. The gene calls are TRBV18 and TRBJ2-5; 12 positions agree with TRBD2. This TCR was recovered from a woman over 75 with acute or convalescent COVID-19. This CDR3 reads CASSPVTSGGSAYF. DNA of the CDR3: TGTGCCAGCTCACCCGTGACTAGCGGGGGATCAGCGTACTTC.